This T cell receptor (beta chain) comes out of a study of cytomegalovirus exposure and HLA in healthy donors. Study background: For the approximately 400 genotyped donors, approximately 82% fell within the Caucasian-associated ancestry cluster.

Study results and caveats: As immune exposure information, only CMV serostatus was available. Researchers reported in a later analysis that a missense DCLRE1C variant was tied to TCR beta V- and J-gene trimming.

CDR1 MDHEN and CDR2 SYDVKM come from the germline V gene. Trimming cost V 8 bases and J 6 bases, with 14 bases left between them. The CDR3 covers 13 residues. Although they were nominally healthy when sampled, donors likely had unrecorded immune exposures. In regard to this clone: Its antigen remains unknown.

PCR involved 60 Vbeta and 13 Jbeta primers. Generated by immunoSEQ multiplex PCR, the TCRdb table keeps only in-frame clones and is missing some. The repertoire consists of 100,000 or so clones, with approximately 82% occurring once and the leading ten covering about 7.5%. The V call is TRBV28, the J call TRBJ2-1, with no clear D. Sequencing used PBMCs. This TCR derives from a man aged 35 to 55 in good health and CMV-seropositive. The DNA of the CDR3 is TGTGCCAGCGAAATAGGCGGAAGCAATGAGCAGTTCTTC. Its translation: CASEIGGSNEQFF.